These 29 T cell receptor beta chains came from one sample sequenced in a study of blood T cell repertoires in COVID-19 (dated by TCRdb to about 2020). The library was obtained by the immunoSEQ multiplex PCR assay. TCRdb holds this immuneACCESS table with in-frame rearrangements only. Some clones are missing; in checked studies, unresolved V genes explain under half, and the rest has no known cause. This sample has about 190,000 clones in its table, and roughly nine tenths of those were observed once. About 1.1% of the sample belongs to the ten largest clones. What was sequenced was peripheral blood. These receptors all come from a man aged 25-45 years with acute or convalescent COVID-19.

The CDR3 loop reads CASSGAGGETQYF. The CDR3, as DNA: TGCGCCAGCAGCGGAGCGGGGGGAGAGACCCAGTACTTC. The chain links TRBV5-1 to TRBJ2-5; 9 bases map to TRBD2. V shed 4 bases and J 4 bases; nucleotides not matched to a gene: 2. CDR1 is SGHRS, CDR2 YFSETQ, per germline. The CDR3 has 13 residues.

This clone was observed a handful of times. The V call is TRBV5-4, the J call TRBJ1-1; 8 bases line up with TRBD1. The CDR3 spans 16 residues. J gave up 1 base and V 4 bases, and 9 bases lay outside the gene matches. CDR1 and CDR2 from the germline V gene are SGHNT and YYREEE (reference sequence). The CDR3 reads CASSRDRGTWNTEAFF. In DNA form, the CDR3 reads TGTGCCAGCAGCAGAGACAGGGGAACCTGGAACACTGAAGCTTTCTTT.

This chain uses TRBV13 with TRBJ1-4, with TRBD1 matching over 9 bases. The germline V gene encodes CDR1 PRHDT and CDR2 FYEKMQ (reference sequence). The CDR3 contains 14 residues. V dropped 5 bases and J dropped 7; count of bases not matched to a gene: 5. This CDR3 is CASSRDRVGEKLFF. DNA for the CDR3: TGTGCCAGCAGCAGGGACAGGGTGGGTGAAAAACTGTTTTTT.

This sequence joins TRBV5-1 and TRBJ1-3; 9 positions agree with TRBD1. J gave up 2 bases and V 0 bases, and 12 bases lay outside the gene matches. This CDR3 comprises 19 residues. Germline CDR1 and CDR2: SGHRS and YFSETQ. CDR3 in DNA: TGCGCCAGCAGCTTGGAGGGACAGGGAATTGTTGGACCTGGAAACACCATATATTTT. This codes for CASSLEGQGIVGPGNTIYF. The complete variable domain, with remaining parts taken from reference TRBV5-1 and TRBJ1-3, reads KAGVTQTPRYLIKTRGQQVTLSCSPISGHRSVSWYQQTPGQGLQFLFEYFSETQRNKGNFPGRFSGRQFSNSRSEMNVSTLELGDSALYLCASSLEGQGIVGPGNTIYFGEGSWLTVV.

V is TRBV5-1 and J is TRBJ1-1, with a possible D match to TRBD1 (6 bases). Trimming took off 2 bases at V and 1 base at J, with 15 bases between the two ends. This CDR3 spans 16 amino acids. The germline V gene encodes CDR1 SGHRS and CDR2 YFSETQ. CDR3 nucleotide sequence: TGCGCCAGCAGCTTTCTACCGGGGGGCGCGAACACTGAAGCTTTCTTT. Amino acid sequence: CASSFLPGGANTEAFF.

Note on this clone: The same CDR3 can be traced to other DNA sequences in this sample. The V call is TRBV18, the J call TRBJ1-2; the D is unclear. CDR3 size: 14 residues. V gave up 6 bases and J gave up 2 bases, with 13 bases separating them. Germline V CDR1 and CDR2: KGHSH, LQKENI. CDR3 protein: CASSPVGRNYGYTF. CDR3 coding DNA: TGTGCCAGCTCCCCTGTGGGGAGAAACTATGGCTACACCTTC.

The genes are TRBV5-4 and TRBJ2-7, with a weak D call TRBD2 (5 bases). The CDR3 sequence is 15 residues long. The germline V gene encodes CDR1 SGHNT and CDR2 YYREEE (reference sequence). V lost 2 bases to trimming and J lost 1 base, with 13 bases between them. The CDR3 is CASSFREVTSYEQYF. CDR3 sequence (DNA): TGTGCCAGCAGCTTCCGGGAAGTAACATCCTACGAGCAGTACTTC.

This clone came up many times. This chain connects TRBV29-1 to TRBJ1-1, with D uncertain. There are 13 residues in the CDR3. Germline values: CDR1 SQVTM, CDR2 ANQGSEA. V dropped 0 bases and J dropped 0 bases, with 5 bases sitting between them. CDR3 nucleotides: TGCAGCGTTGAAGATCGGGTGAACACTGAAGCTTTCTTT. It is translated as CSVEDRVNTEAFF.

This clone was recorded once. The chain has TRBV5-1 and TRBJ2-5; TRBD2 might be the D (5 bases). Germline V gene sequence: CDR1 SGHRS, CDR2 YFSETQ. The CDR3 has 17 amino acids. The V end lost 0 bases, the J end lost 2 bases, and 17 bases lay between the germline ends. The CDR3 spells CASSLAGSLRVQETQYF. In DNA form, the CDR3 reads TGCGCCAGCAGCTTGGCGGGGTCCCTGAGGGTACAAGAGACCCAGTACTTC.

The V and J genes are TRBV30 and TRBJ1-1; D uncertain. The germline CDR1 and CDR2 sequences are GTSNPN and SVGIG (reference sequence). V lost 4 bases and J 0 bases, leaving 12 bases between the germline ends. CDR3 length: 14 amino acids. CDR3 DNA: TGTGCCTGGAAGCGGAACCTCATGAACACTGAAGCTTTCTTT. Amino acids: CAWKRNLMNTEAFF.

This clone has a handful of counts. V and J are TRBV28 and TRBJ2-7, with a possible D match to TRBD1 (5 bases). This CDR3 has 13 residues. Trimming took off 6 bases at V and 2 bases at J, with 11 bases between the two ends. From germline, CDR1 is MDHEN and CDR2 SYDVKM. The CDR3 coding sequence is TGTGCCAGCAGCACTCAGGGTCCCTACGAGCAGTACTTC. It codes for CASSTQGPYEQYF.

The rearrangement links TRBV19 to TRBJ2-1; D may be TRBD1 (6 bases). The CDR3 runs to 15 residues. Deletions cut 1 base from V and 4 bases from J, with 11 bases between. Germline V gene sequence: CDR1 LNHDA, CDR2 SQIVND (reference sequence). The CDR3 region is CASSIGRGTYNEQFF. The CDR3 region has the DNA TGTGCCAGTAGTATAGGCAGGGGAACTTACAATGAGCAGTTCTTC.

The chain combines TRBV11-2 with TRBJ2-2; no definite D call. Germline V CDR1 and CDR2: SGHAT, FQNNGV. The CDR3 has 14 amino acids. The ends were cut back, 5 bases at V and 6 bases at J, with 13 bases in the middle. CDR3: CASSNPVRSGELFF. The CDR3 bases are TGTGCCAGCAGCAATCCGGTTCGGTCCGGGGAGCTGTTTTTT.

The chain joins TRBV28 to TRBJ1-2, with 11 bases aligning to TRBD1. The J segment lost 4 bases and the V segment lost 4 bases, leaving 14 bases of the junction unmatched. In germline, CDR1 is MDHEN, CDR2 SYDVKM. This CDR3 is built from 18 residues. CDR3 protein: CASSSQLGQGAPGYGYTF. The CDR3 nucleotides read TGTGCCAGCAGTTCGCAGCTTGGACAGGGGGCGCCGGGCTATGGCTACACCTTC.

The rearrangement links TRBV19 to TRBJ1-1; D uncertain. This CDR3 region has 13 residues. CDR1 is LNHDA and CDR2 is SQIVND in the germline V gene (reference sequence). V lost 2 bases and J 5 bases, leaving 9 bases between the germline ends. CDR3 bases: TGTGCCAGTAGTATAATTTCGAGAACTGAAGCTTTCTTT. It encodes CASSIISRTEAFF.

The chain has TRBV5-1 and TRBJ1-1; possible D gene TRBD1, 5 bases. Germline CDR1 SGHRS, CDR2 YFSETQ. The V and J ends lost 0 bases and 11 bases respectively, with 11 bases between them. The CDR3 consists of 12 residues. The CDR3: CASSLVQGLAFF. The CDR3 nucleotides are TGCGCCAGCAGCTTGGTTCAGGGTTTGGCTTTCTTT.

The chain recombines TRBV5-1 with TRBJ2-5, with 8 nucleotides matching TRBD2. V shed 4 bases, J shed 5 bases, and the junction held 7 bases outside the gene matches. From germline, CDR1 is SGHRS and CDR2 YFSETQ. The CDR3 extends over 14 amino acids. The DNA for the CDR3 is TGCGCCAGCAGCCCCGGGGGGGTCGGGGAGACCCAGTACTTC. As protein: CASSPGGVGETQYF.

The J gene is TRBJ2-1, the V gene TRBV7-9; D is possibly TRBD2 (5 bases). This CDR3 is 16 amino acids long. From germline, CDR1 is SEHNR and CDR2 FQNEAQ (reference sequence). The germline V and J ends were trimmed by 3 bases and 2 bases, with 14 bases remaining between them. CDR3 in DNA: TGTGCCAGCAGCTTGAGGGCGGTCTTGCCCTACAATGAGCAGTTCTTC. It translates to CASSLRAVLPYNEQFF.

This chain uses TRBV5-6 with TRBJ1-2; TRBD1 aligns across 9 bases. Germline V CDR1 and CDR2: SGHDT, YYEEEE. V was clipped by 4 bases and J by 5 bases; unmatched bases: 6. The CDR3 has 14 amino acids. The CDR3 coding sequence is TGTGCCAGCAGCACCGGGACAGGGTTTTATGGCTACACCTTC. Protein product: CASSTGTGFYGYTF.

This clone appeared a few times. The V and J genes are TRBV7-2 and TRBJ2-5, with unresolved D. Germline CDR1 reads SGHTA; CDR2 reads FQGNSA. The V gene lost 1 base and the J gene lost 2 bases, with 8 bases spanning the gap. There are 14 residues in the CDR3. The CDR3 loop is CASSLVAVQETQYF. The CDR3 DNA follows: TGTGCCAGCAGCTTAGTAGCCGTACAAGAGACCCAGTACTTC. Full variable domain (remainder filled in from reference TRBV7-2 and TRBJ2-5): GAGVSQSPSNKVTEKGKDVELRCDPISGHTALYWYRQSLGQGLEFLIYFQGNSAPDKSGLPSDRFSAERTGGSVSTLTIQRTQQEDSAVYLCASSLVAVQETQYFGPGTRLLVL.

This chain connects TRBV7-3 to TRBJ1-1, with D possibly matching TRBD1 (5 bases). Trimming stripped 5 bases from V and 3 bases from J, with 13 bases between. Germline V gene lookup returns CDR1 SGHTA and CDR2 FQGTGA. The CDR3 extends over 14 amino acids. The CDR3 DNA follows: TGTGCCAGCAGCCGCCGTGGGGGGGACACTGAAGCTTTCTTT. Protein product: CASSRRGGDTEAFF. The variable domain in full, completed from reference TRBV7-3 and TRBJ1-1, reads GAGVSQTPSNKVTEKGKYVELRCDPISGHTALYWYRQSLGQGPEFLIYFQGTGAADDSGLPNDRFFAVRPEGSVSTLKIQRTERGDSAVYLCASSRRGGDTEAFFGQGTRLTVV.

This clone was picked up one time. V usage is TRBV6-5 and J usage is TRBJ1-2; D gene uncertain. Trimming removed 6 bases at V and 3 bases at J, with 8 bases between. The germline V gene encodes CDR1 MNHEY and CDR2 SVGAGI. The CDR3 covers 12 residues. The CDR3 DNA is TGTGCCAGCAGCTATGGTCACTATGGCTACACCTTC. This translates into CASSYGHYGYTF.

The table lists this clone with a few counts. One junction end disagrees with the germline gene, perhaps due to a read error. The V and J genes are TRBV5-6 and TRBJ2-7, with D maybe TRBD1 (6 bases). The CDR3 runs 12 residues. In germline, CDR1 is SGHDT, CDR2 YYEEEE. CDR3 DNA: TGTGCCAGCAGCTCTCCCGGCGACAGGTATAACTTC. Translating gives CASSSPGDRYNF.

This sequence joins TRBV18 and TRBJ2-2, with a tentative D call TRBD1 (6 bases). The V end lost 1 base, the J end lost 6 bases, and 9 bases lay between the germline ends. The CDR3 has 14 residues. Per germline, CDR1 KGHSH and CDR2 LQKENI. Here the CDR3 reads CASSPRTAAGELFF. Written as DNA, the CDR3 is TGTGCCAGCTCACCACGGACAGCCGCCGGGGAGCTGTTTTTT.

This clone was found once. V gene TRBV28 combines with J gene TRBJ1-6; maybe TRBD1 (5 bases). This CDR3 spans 16 amino acids. Germline V lookup: CDR1 MDHEN, CDR2 SYDVKM. Between the trimmed V and J ends, which lost 6 bases and 6 bases, there was a span of 18 bases. CDR3: CASRVRRGSFNSPLHF. CDR3 DNA sequence: TGTGCCAGCAGAGTCCGAAGGGGCAGTTTTAATTCACCCCTCCACTTT.

This clone was counted a single time. This chain joins TRBV18 and TRBJ1-1, with TRBD1 identical over 8 bases. Trimming at V came to 3 bases and at J to 3 bases, leaving 3 bases not matched to a gene. In germline, CDR1 is KGHSH, CDR2 LQKENI. This CDR3 is 14 amino acids long. The DNA for the CDR3 is TGTGCCAGCTCACCTGGACAGGGCCACACTGAAGCTTTCTTT. Its translation is CASSPGQGHTEAFF.

This clone is a singleton in its sample. The sample holds other DNA sequences that translate to the same CDR3. This rearrangement joins TRBV5-1 to TRBJ1-3; a possible D gene is TRBD1 (6 bases). The V gene's germline CDR1 is SGHRS and CDR2 YFSETQ. V gave up 4 bases and J gave up 0 bases, with 11 bases separating them. The CDR3 has 15 amino acids. The CDR3 DNA is TGCGCCAGCAGCCCAACAGGGAGCTCTGGAAACACCATATATTTT. Translation gives CASSPTGSSGNTIYF.

Concerning this clone: One junction end does not reproduce the germline sequence, and a read error may be involved. The chain has TRBV7-2 and TRBJ2-1; 7 positions agree with TRBD1. Germline CDR1 is SGHTA and CDR2 is FQGNSA. The CDR3 length is 13 residues. The DNA of the CDR3 is TGTGCCAGCAGCTTAAAAGGGGGCAATAAGCAGTTCTTC. Its protein product is CASSLKGGNKQFF.

For this clone: The sample has other DNA sequences that encode this CDR3 too. J is TRBJ1-1 and V is TRBV5-1; no reliable D call. V was cut by 1 base and J by 2 bases, with 6 bases left in between. The CDR3 is 13 residues long. CDR1 SGHRS and CDR2 YFSETQ come from the germline V gene. For the CDR3, the DNA is TGCGCCAGCAGCTTGACCGGTAACACTGAAGCTTTCTTT. It yields the protein CASSLTGNTEAFF.